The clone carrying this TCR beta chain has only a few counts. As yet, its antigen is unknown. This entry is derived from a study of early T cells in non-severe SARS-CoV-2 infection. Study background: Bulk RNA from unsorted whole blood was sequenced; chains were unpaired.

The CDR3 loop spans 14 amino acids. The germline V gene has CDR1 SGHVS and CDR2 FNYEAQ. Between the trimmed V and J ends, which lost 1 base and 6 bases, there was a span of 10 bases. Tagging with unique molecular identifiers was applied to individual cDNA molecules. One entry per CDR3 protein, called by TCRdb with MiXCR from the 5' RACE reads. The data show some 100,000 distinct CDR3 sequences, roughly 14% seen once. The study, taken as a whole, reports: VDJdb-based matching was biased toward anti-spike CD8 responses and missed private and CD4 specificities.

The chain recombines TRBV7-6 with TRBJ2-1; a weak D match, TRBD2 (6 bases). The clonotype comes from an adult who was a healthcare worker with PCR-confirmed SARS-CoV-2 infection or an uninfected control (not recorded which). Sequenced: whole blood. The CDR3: CASSLVAGSNEQFF. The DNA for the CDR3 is TGTGCCAGCAGCTTAGTGGCGGGGAGCAATGAGCAGTTCTTC.